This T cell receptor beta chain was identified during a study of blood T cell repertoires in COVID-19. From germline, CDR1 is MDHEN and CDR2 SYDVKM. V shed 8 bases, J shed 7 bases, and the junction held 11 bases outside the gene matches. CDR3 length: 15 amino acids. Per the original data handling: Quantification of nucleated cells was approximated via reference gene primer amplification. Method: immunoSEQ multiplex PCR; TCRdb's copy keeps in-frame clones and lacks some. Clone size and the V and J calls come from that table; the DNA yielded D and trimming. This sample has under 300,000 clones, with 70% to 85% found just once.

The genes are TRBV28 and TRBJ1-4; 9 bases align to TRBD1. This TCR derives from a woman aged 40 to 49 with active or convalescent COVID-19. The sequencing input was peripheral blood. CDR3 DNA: TGTGCCAGCGCTTCCCGTGGGACAGGGCTTGAAAAACTGTTTTTT. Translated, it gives CASASRGTGLEKLFF.